This TCR beta chain was profiled in a study of breast tumors, draining lymph nodes, adjacent tissues. Axillary draining lymph nodes of breast cancer patients supplied the node samples. This clonotype showed up many times. Its antigen is unidentified. Study results and caveats: Tumor TCR diversity was below lymph nodes but above nontumor tissue. Tumor and nontumor repertoires were significantly more similar in luminal-like than in basal-like breast cancer. The lymph node origin of tumor T cells was framed as consistent with a hypothesis, not demonstrated. Most tumor T cells seemingly derive from lymph node, then expand in tumor.

Each CDR3 protein gets one entry after TCRdb re-called the multiplex PCR reads with MiXCR. The table has about 270,000 distinct CDR3 sequences, around 31% seen once; the top ten hold roughly 1.2%. Sequencing input: axillary lymph node tissue. The source of this sequence is a female donor with breast cancer. Some clones in this sample may be carry-over from other donors' samples.

CDR3 sequence reads: CASSVEGQPNEKLFF. As DNA, the CDR3 is TGTGCCAGCAGCGTAGAAGGACAGCCTAATGAAAAACTGTTTTTT. The V and J genes are TRBV9 and TRBJ1-4; perhaps TRBD1 as D (6 bases). The V and J ends lost 0 bases and 3 bases respectively, with 9 bases between them. CDR3 size: 15 residues. Germline V lookup: CDR1 SGDLS, CDR2 YYNGEE.